These 16 T cell receptor beta chains came from one sample sequenced in a study of cytomegalovirus exposure and HLA in healthy donors. 13 Jbeta primers and 60 Vbeta primers were used for the PCR. The repertoire was sequenced with immunoSEQ multiplex PCR; TCRdb's copy has only in-frame clones and lacks some. The data contain 180,000 or so clones, 75% to 85% of them seen just once; the ten biggest clones take up around 1.5%. What was sequenced was PBMCs. The receptors come from a man between 18 and 35 years old in good health and CMV-seronegative.

This clone was detected only a few times. The chain employs TRBV28 and TRBJ1-2; D unresolved. Germline assignment: CDR1 MDHEN and CDR2 SYDVKM. The CDR3 runs to 17 residues. Trimming took 7 bases from V and 5 from J, leaving 26 bases between them. The DNA of the CDR3 is TGTGCCAGCACTCTCGGAGCAAAATCAACCCTAGCGTATGGCTACACCTTC. Its protein product is CASTLGAKSTLAYGYTF.

The gene calls are TRBV27 and TRBJ2-1, with a weak D call TRBD2 (5 bases). V dropped 2 bases and J dropped 5 bases, with 16 bases sitting between them. CDR1 MNHEY and CDR2 SMNVEV come from the germline V gene (reference sequence). The CDR3 contains 16 residues. DNA of the CDR3: TGTGCCAGCAGTTTAATCACCAGCGGCGCCAACAATGAGCAGTTCTTC. Protein sequence: CASSLITSGANNEQFF.

In its sample, this clone was seen once. The rearrangement joins TRBV28 to TRBJ1-4; D unresolved. CDR1 and CDR2 from the germline V gene are MDHEN and SYDVKM. The CDR3 totals 15 residues. V lost 6 bases, J lost 7 bases, and 18 bases lay in between. The chain's CDR3 is CASSETTEVGEKLFF. CDR3 coding DNA: TGTGCCAGCAGCGAAACAACGGAGGTGGGTGAAAAACTGTTTTTT.

This clone was observed a few times. The chain is built from TRBV27 and TRBJ1-2, with 7 nucleotides matching TRBD1. Trimming cost V 3 bases and J 4 bases; bases outside gene matches: 11. This CDR3 is built from 16 residues. Germline CDR1 MNHEY, CDR2 SMNVEV (reference sequence). In DNA form, the CDR3 reads TGTGCCAGCAGTTTCCTTCCCTTGGGACAGTCCTATGGCTACACCTTC. It yields the protein CASSFLPLGQSYGYTF.

This clone was seen more than once but under ten times. This rearrangement joins TRBV5-1 to TRBJ1-2; 7 positions match TRBD1. CDR1 and CDR2 (germline): SGHRS, YFSETQ. The CDR3 covers 14 residues. V shed 3 bases and J 2 bases; nucleotides not matched to a gene: 4. The CDR3 coding sequence is TGCGCCAGCAGCTCGGAGACAGGGAACTATGGCTACACCTTC. Encoded protein: CASSSETGNYGYTF. The variable domain in full, with the rest retrieved from reference TRBV5-1 and TRBJ1-2, is KAGVTQTPRYLIKTRGQQVTLSCSPISGHRSVSWYQQTPGQGLQFLFEYFSETQRNKGNFPGRFSGRQFSNSRSEMNVSTLELGDSALYLCASSSETGNYGYTFGSGTRLTVV.

The chain is built from TRBV20-1 and TRBJ2-1; possible D gene TRBD2, 5 bases. V was pared by 2 bases and J by 11 bases, with 10 bases between. The germline V gene encodes CDR1 DFQATT and CDR2 SNEGSKA (reference sequence). The CDR3 totals 11 residues. This CDR3 is CSARTAGKQFF. DNA for the CDR3: TGCAGTGCTAGAACGGCCGGGAAGCAGTTCTTC.

This clone is a singleton in its sample. The chain carries TRBV6-6 and TRBJ1-4; maybe TRBD1 (5 bases). The germline V gene has CDR1 MNHNY and CDR2 SVGAGI (reference sequence). The CDR3 covers 14 residues. The V end lost 4 bases, the J end lost 6 bases, and 12 bases lay between the germline ends. This chain's CDR3 is CASSSTATYEKLFF. The CDR3 DNA is TGTGCCAGCAGTTCGACAGCTACCTATGAAAAACTGTTTTTT.

This chain uses TRBV19 with TRBJ2-3, with TRBD1 identical over 7 bases. CDR3 length: 14 residues. CDR1 LNHDA and CDR2 SQIVND come from the germline V gene (reference sequence). J lost 4 bases, V lost 6 bases, and 7 bases had no gene match. The CDR3 protein is CASRRGQFADTQYF. CDR3 in DNA: TGTGCCAGTAGGAGGGGACAGTTCGCAGATACGCAGTATTTT.

This chain links TRBV7-9 with TRBJ2-7; 14 bases fit TRBD2. Germline V gene data show CDR1 as SEHNR and CDR2 as FQNEAQ (reference sequence). CDR3 size: 15 residues. The ends lost 5 bases at V and 9 bases at J; junction bases unmatched: 9. CDR3 in DNA: TGTGCCAGCAGCGCGCCGGGACTAGCGGGAGTGGCGCAGTACTTC. It translates to CASSAPGLAGVAQYF.

The chain recombines TRBV27 with TRBJ1-3; D is unclear. The CDR3 runs to 11 residues. Trimming took off 4 bases at V and 5 bases at J, with 3 bases between the two ends. Germline CDR1 is MNHEY and CDR2 is SMNVEV (reference sequence). The CDR3 protein is CASSSRNTIYF. CDR3 in DNA: TGTGCCAGCAGTTCCAGAAACACCATATATTTT.

The chain carries TRBV6-5 and TRBJ1-2, with a possible D match to TRBD1 (6 bases). The CDR3 is 12 amino acids. CDR1 is MNHEY and CDR2 is SVGAGI in the germline V gene. V lost 4 bases, J lost 4 bases, and 7 bases lay in between. As DNA, the CDR3 is TGTGCCAGCAGTTTACAGGGCTATGGCTACACCTTC. Residues: CASSLQGYGYTF.

V and J are TRBV19 and TRBJ1-1; 8 bases agree with TRBD1. Unmatched junction bases numbered 3, after V lost 6 bases and J lost 6 bases. The CDR3 is 12 residues long. Looked up from germline, CDR1 is LNHDA and CDR2 is SQIVND (reference sequence). This CDR3 reads CASSKQGAEAFF. For the CDR3, the DNA is TGTGCCAGTAGCAAACAGGGGGCTGAAGCTTTCTTT.

This chain links TRBV27 with TRBJ2-7; the match to TRBD2 covers 8 bases. Per the germline V gene, CDR1 is MNHEY and CDR2 is SMNVEV (reference sequence). The J segment lost 6 bases and the V segment lost 0 bases, leaving 10 bases of the junction unmatched. The CDR3 consists of 16 residues. CDR3 sequence: CASSLSAGLGSAEQYF. The CDR3, as DNA: TGTGCCAGCAGTTTATCGGCGGGACTAGGGTCCGCCGAGCAGTACTTC.

This chain uses TRBV28 with TRBJ2-7; 12 positions match TRBD2. The V gene end was trimmed by 5 bases and the J gene end by 3 bases; junction bases not matched to a gene: 11. Per the germline V gene, CDR1 is MDHEN and CDR2 is SYDVKM. The CDR3 sequence is 17 residues long. CDR3 nucleotides: TGTGCCAGCAGTCCCCAGGGACTAGCGGGTACCCACTACGAGCAGTACTTC. It yields the protein CASSPQGLAGTHYEQYF. Full variable domain (remainder filled in from reference TRBV28 and TRBJ2-7): DVKVTQSSRYLVKRTGEKVFLECVQDMDHENMFWYRQDPGLGLRLIYFSYDVKMKEKGDIPEGYSVSREKKERFSLILESASTNQTSMYLCASSPQGLAGTHYEQYFGPGTRLTVT.

The J gene is TRBJ1-1, the V gene TRBV7-3; D is perhaps TRBD1 (6 bases). The germline V and J ends were trimmed by 5 bases and 3 bases, with 25 bases remaining between them. Germline V gene sequence: CDR1 SGHTA, CDR2 FQGTGA. The CDR3 has 18 amino acids. The CDR3 protein is CASSQIPPAGVYDTEAFF. In DNA, the CDR3 is TGTGCCAGCAGCCAGATCCCCCCGGCAGGGGTGTACGACACTGAAGCTTTCTTT.

The sample holds a few counts of this clone. This chain connects TRBV5-1 to TRBJ2-3; 10 nucleotides agree with TRBD1. Germline CDR1 reads SGHRS; CDR2 reads YFSETQ. V lost 0 bases to trimming and J lost 6 bases; unmatched junction nucleotides: 10. CDR3 length: 17 residues. The CDR3, as DNA: TGCGCCAGCAGCTTGGGTAGGACAGGGGGTTCAGGGGATACGCAGTATTTT. Protein product: CASSLGRTGGSGDTQYF.